These T cell receptor beta chains were read from a single sample in a study of regulatory and conventional T cells in RAG deficiency. Generated by immunoSEQ multiplex PCR, the TCRdb table keeps only in-frame clones and is missing some. The sample holds tens of thousands of clones, around 90% seen once. The data also belong to a second study, concerning regulatory T cells.

Input material: Tregs sorted from blood. The source of these receptors is a human donor in good health. The CDR3 runs from the conserved cysteine through the conserved F or W. Fields, in order: V gene, clone size, D gene, J gene, CDR3 length, CDR3 DNA, CDR3 protein. D genes are given only for firm matches. A row's size may be missing; if present it is once, few, many or a size class.

v_gene: TRBV5-1; abundance: NA; d_gene: NA; j_gene: TRBJ2-3; len: 12; CDR3nt: TGCGCCAGCAGCCCTCTAGCAGATACGCAGTATTTT; CDR3aa: CASSPLADTQYF
v_gene: TRBV28; abundance: NA; d_gene: NA; j_gene: TRBJ1-2; len: 15; CDR3nt: TGTGCCAGCAGTTTACTTGGCAGGGAGAACTATGGCTACACCTTC; CDR3aa: CASSLLGRENYGYTF
v_gene: TRBV5-1; abundance: NA; d_gene: NA; j_gene: TRBJ1-1; len: 13; CDR3nt: TGCGCCAGCAGCTTGGGGGAGAACACTGAAGCTTTCTTT; CDR3aa: CASSLGENTEAFF
v_gene: TRBV11-1; abundance: NA; d_gene: TRBD2; j_gene: TRBJ2-7; len: 15; CDR3nt: TGTGCCAGCAGCACCAGCGGGGGGAGCTCCTACGAGCAGTACTTC; CDR3aa: CASSTSGGSSYEQYF
v_gene: TRBV5-1; abundance: NA; d_gene: NA; j_gene: TRBJ2-2; len: 19; CDR3nt: TGCGCCAGCAGCTTGGCCCAAAACTCAGTACTTACTAACACCGGGGAGCTGTTTTTT; CDR3aa: CASSLAQNSVLTNTGELFF
v_gene: TRBV9; abundance: NA; d_gene: TRBD1; j_gene: TRBJ1-5; len: 15; CDR3nt: TGTGCCAGCAGCCCTGGGACAGTAGACAATCAGCCCCAGCATTTT; CDR3aa: CASSPGTVDNQPQHF
v_gene: TRBV7-2; abundance: NA; d_gene: TRBD2; j_gene: TRBJ2-2; len: 15; CDR3nt: TGTGCCAGCAGCTCCCACAGCGGGGGGACCGGGGAGCTGTTTTTT; CDR3aa: CASSSHSGGTGELFF
v_gene: TRBV11-2; abundance: NA; d_gene: TRBD2; j_gene: TRBJ2-2; len: 19; CDR3nt: TGTGCCAGCAGTCCTGGACTAGCGGGGGGGAAAAAAAGAACCGGGGAGCTGTTTTTT; CDR3aa: CASSPGLAGGKKRTGELFF
v_gene: TRBV7-3; abundance: NA; d_gene: TRBD2; j_gene: TRBJ2-1; len: 15; CDR3nt: TGTGCCAGCAGCGCCCGGGGGGGCCCCAGGAATGAGCAGTTCTTC; CDR3aa: CASSARGGPRNEQFF
v_gene: TRBV30; abundance: NA; d_gene: NA; j_gene: TRBJ2-5; len: 13; CDR3nt: TGTGCCTGGAGTGCCAACAGACAAGAGACCCAGTACTTC; CDR3aa: CAWSANRQETQYF
v_gene: TRBV7-8; abundance: NA; d_gene: NA; j_gene: TRBJ1-3; len: 15; CDR3nt: TGTGCCAGCAGCTTAGTCGGTGTCTCTGGAAACACCATATATTTT; CDR3aa: CASSLVGVSGNTIYF
v_gene: TRBV7-9; abundance: NA; d_gene: TRBD1; j_gene: TRBJ1-5; len: 16; CDR3nt: TGTGCCAGCAGCTTAGGAGGGGGCGGCGGCAATCAGCCCCAGCATTTT; CDR3aa: CASSLGGGGGNQPQHF
v_gene: TRBV6-5; abundance: NA; d_gene: TRBD1; j_gene: TRBJ1-1; len: 13; CDR3nt: TGTGCCAGCAGCCGGACAGGGAGGCGGCGGACTTTCTTT; CDR3aa: CASSRTGRRRTFF
v_gene: TRBV7-9; abundance: NA; d_gene: NA; j_gene: TRBJ2-6; len: 17; CDR3nt: TGTGCCAGCAGCTTATTCGGGGTATTATCTGGGGCCAACGTCCTGACTTTC; CDR3aa: CASSLFGVLSGANVLTF
v_gene: TRBV5-6; abundance: NA; d_gene: NA; j_gene: TRBJ1-6; len: 14; CDR3nt: TGTGCCAGCAGCTTGGTAAGGGGAGGGTCACCCCTCCACTTT; CDR3aa: CASSLVRGGSPLHF
v_gene: TRBV2; abundance: NA; d_gene: NA; j_gene: TRBJ2-4; len: 14; CDR3nt: TGTGCCAGCACCGATGTAAGCGCCAAAAACATTCAGTACTTC; CDR3aa: CASTDVSAKNIQYF
v_gene: TRBV5-1; abundance: NA; d_gene: TRBD1; j_gene: TRBJ1-2; len: 15; CDR3nt: TGCGCCAGCAGCACCGGACAGGGAAACAACTATGGCTACACCTTC; CDR3aa: CASSTGQGNNYGYTF
v_gene: TRBV11-2; abundance: NA; d_gene: TRBD1; j_gene: TRBJ1-4; len: 16; CDR3nt: TGTGCCAGCAGCGCCGACAGGGGGCGGGGAGGTGAAAAACTGTTTTTT; CDR3aa: CASSADRGRGGEKLFF
v_gene: TRBV7-9; abundance: NA; d_gene: TRBD1; j_gene: TRBJ1-1; len: 15; CDR3nt: TGTGCCAGCAGCTTAGCGGACAGGGAGAACACTGAAGCTTTCTTT; CDR3aa: CASSLADRENTEAFF
v_gene: TRBV6-1; abundance: NA; d_gene: NA; j_gene: TRBJ1-6; len: 15; CDR3nt: TGTGCCAGCAGCCTCCCTCGCGGCTATAATTCACCCCTCCACTTT; CDR3aa: CASSLPRGYNSPLHF
v_gene: TRBV27; abundance: NA; d_gene: NA; j_gene: TRBJ2-2; len: 15; CDR3nt: TGTGCCAGCAAGGGGGGTCGGGGGAACACCGGGGAGCTGTTTTTT; CDR3aa: CASKGGRGNTGELFF
v_gene: TRBV2; abundance: NA; d_gene: NA; j_gene: TRBJ2-1; len: 12; CDR3nt: TGTGCCAGCAGTGACGACTTCAGTGAGCAGTTCTTC; CDR3aa: CASSDDFSEQFF
v_gene: TRBV4-1; abundance: NA; d_gene: TRBD2; j_gene: TRBJ2-5; len: 16; CDR3nt: TGCGCCAGCAGCCGTGTCGCGGGGGAGTTCCAAGAGACCCAGTACTTC; CDR3aa: CASSRVAGEFQETQYF
v_gene: TRBV19; abundance: NA; d_gene: TRBD2; j_gene: TRBJ2-3; len: 16; CDR3nt: TGTGCCAGTAGTACATTCCTAGCGGGGAGCACAGATACGCAGTATTTT; CDR3aa: CASSTFLAGSTDTQYF
v_gene: TRBV7-2; abundance: NA; d_gene: NA; j_gene: TRBJ2-5; len: 14; CDR3nt: TGTGCCAGCAGCTTAGGTCAGGCTGCTGAGACCCAGTACTTC; CDR3aa: CASSLGQAAETQYF
v_gene: TRBV27; abundance: NA; d_gene: TRBD1; j_gene: TRBJ2-1; len: 16; CDR3nt: TGTGCCAGCAGTTCCGTGGGCAGGGGGCTAGAGGATGAGCAGTTCTTC; CDR3aa: CASSSVGRGLEDEQFF
v_gene: TRBV28; abundance: NA; d_gene: NA; j_gene: TRBJ2-7; len: 12; CDR3nt: TGTGCCACCTACCGTAGTACGTACGAGCAGTACTTC; CDR3aa: CATYRSTYEQYF
v_gene: TRBV29-1; abundance: NA; d_gene: NA; j_gene: TRBJ1-2; len: 12; CDR3nt: TGCAGCGTCAGGACAGTTAACTATGGCTACACCTTC; CDR3aa: CSVRTVNYGYTF
v_gene: TRBV11-2; abundance: NA; d_gene: TRBD1; j_gene: TRBJ2-7; len: 17; CDR3nt: TGTGCCAGCAGCTCGCTGAAGACAGGGTTCGCATTCCACGAGCAGTACTTC; CDR3aa: CASSSLKTGFAFHEQYF
v_gene: TRBV5-1; abundance: NA; d_gene: TRBD2; j_gene: TRBJ2-5; len: 19; CDR3nt: TGCGCCAGCAGCCTTGGATTGACTAGCGGGGGAGGCTTCCAAGAGACCCAGTACTTC; CDR3aa: CASSLGLTSGGGFQETQYF
v_gene: TRBV5-6; abundance: NA; d_gene: NA; j_gene: TRBJ2-3; len: 12; CDR3nt: TGTGCCAGCAGCCCGGTTTTAGATACGCAGTATTTT; CDR3aa: CASSPVLDTQYF
v_gene: TRBV5-5; abundance: NA; d_gene: TRBD1; j_gene: TRBJ1-6; len: 18; CDR3nt: TGTGCCAGCAGCTTGGCGTACAGGGGGCAGGTCATCGAATCACCCCTCCACTTT; CDR3aa: CASSLAYRGQVIESPLHF
v_gene: TRBV6-6; abundance: NA; d_gene: NA; j_gene: TRBJ1-5; len: 14; CDR3nt: TGTGCCAGCAGTTACAGAAATAGCAATCAGCCCCAGCATTTT; CDR3aa: CASSYRNSNQPQHF
v_gene: TRBV6-1; abundance: NA; d_gene: TRBD1; j_gene: TRBJ1-4; len: 14; CDR3nt: TGTGCCAGCGGCAACAGGGGAGGTAATGAAAAACTGTTTTTT; CDR3aa: CASGNRGGNEKLFF
v_gene: TRBV5-1; abundance: NA; d_gene: NA; j_gene: TRBJ1-2; len: 14; CDR3nt: TGCGCCAGCAGCTTAGGATCACAGAACTATGGCTACACCTTC; CDR3aa: CASSLGSQNYGYTF
v_gene: TRBV11-2; abundance: NA; d_gene: TRBD1; j_gene: TRBJ1-1; len: 17; CDR3nt: TGTGCCAGCAGCCCCGGGACAGGGGGCCGTGGGAACACTGAAGCTTTCTTT; CDR3aa: CASSPGTGGRGNTEAFF
v_gene: TRBV19; abundance: NA; d_gene: NA; j_gene: TRBJ2-7; len: 13; CDR3nt: TGTGCCAGTAGATCGGGTTGGGCCCACGAGCAGTACTTC; CDR3aa: CASRSGWAHEQYF
v_gene: TRBV11-2; abundance: once; d_gene: NA; j_gene: TRBJ1-2; len: 14; CDR3nt: TGTGCCAGCAGCTTTGCAGGAGGTCACATGAGCTACACCTTC; CDR3aa: CASSFAGGHMSYTF
v_gene: TRBV10-1; abundance: NA; d_gene: TRBD2; j_gene: TRBJ2-1; len: 16; CDR3nt: TGCGCCAGCAGTGCCAACGCGGGGGGCCGCTACAATGAGCAGTTCTTC; CDR3aa: CASSANAGGRYNEQFF
v_gene: TRBV10-3; abundance: NA; d_gene: NA; j_gene: TRBJ1-2; len: 14; CDR3nt: TGTGCCATCAGCCCGGGGGGGTCGACGTATGGCTACACCTTC; CDR3aa: CAISPGGSTYGYTF
v_gene: TRBV6-1; abundance: NA; d_gene: TRBD1; j_gene: TRBJ1-1; len: 12; CDR3nt: TGTGCCAGCAGTAAAGACAGGGGCTGGGCTTTCTTT; CDR3aa: CASSKDRGWAFF
v_gene: TRBV19; abundance: once; d_gene: NA; j_gene: TRBJ1-2; len: 13; CDR3nt: TGTGCCACCCAACCGGGGGGGCGCGGGGGCTACACCTTC; CDR3aa: CATQPGGRGGYTF
v_gene: TRBV9; abundance: NA; d_gene: NA; j_gene: TRBJ1-2; len: 14; CDR3nt: TGTGCCAGCAGCGGGTTGGGGCGTAACTATGGCTACACCTTC; CDR3aa: CASSGLGRNYGYTF
v_gene: TRBV30; abundance: NA; d_gene: TRBD1; j_gene: TRBJ2-1; len: 15; CDR3nt: TGTGCCTGGACTACAGGACAGGGTCCCAACAATGAGCAGTTCTTC; CDR3aa: CAWTTGQGPNNEQFF
v_gene: TRBV5-4; abundance: NA; d_gene: TRBD1; j_gene: TRBJ1-2; len: 14; CDR3nt: TGTGCCAGCAGCTCATCACAGGGGGCAAGTGGCTACACCTTC; CDR3aa: CASSSSQGASGYTF
v_gene: TRBV7-9; abundance: NA; d_gene: NA; j_gene: TRBJ1-2; len: 15; CDR3nt: TGTGCCAGCAGCTTAGGCGGACAAAATTCCTATGGCTACACCTTC; CDR3aa: CASSLGGQNSYGYTF